Below are 11 T cell receptor beta chains sequenced from a single sample in a study of blood T cell repertoires in COVID-19. The repertoire was sequenced with immunoSEQ multiplex PCR; TCRdb's copy has only in-frame clones and lacks some. The sample shows about 94,000 clones, roughly 84% of them seen only once. The sample taken for sequencing was peripheral blood. The receptors originated from a man aged 60 to 69 with acute or convalescent COVID-19.

The rearrangement uses TRBV27 and TRBJ2-1, with D possibly matching TRBD1 (5 bases). The germline V and J ends were trimmed by 2 bases and 8 bases, with 16 bases remaining between them. Germline CDR1 reads MNHEY; CDR2 reads SMNVEV (reference sequence). This CDR3 has 15 amino acids. Here the CDR3 DNA reads TGTGCCAGCAGTTTAAGGCCCCAGGGATTCGATGAGCAGTTCTTC. It codes for CASSLRPQGFDEQFF.

The V gene is TRBV6-6, the J gene TRBJ2-7; TRBD1 might be the D (6 bases). Germline V gene data show CDR1 as MNHNY and CDR2 as SVGAGI (reference sequence). Between the trimmed V and J ends, which lost 6 bases and 3 bases, there was a span of 18 bases. This CDR3 has 15 amino acids. CDR3 region: CASSNPQTGFYEQYF. CDR3 DNA: TGTGCCAGCAGCAATCCTCAGACAGGATTCTACGAGCAGTACTTC.

The chain couples TRBV18 to TRBJ1-1; 9 bases fit TRBD1. CDR1 and CDR2 from the germline V gene are KGHSH and LQKENI. Losses at the gene ends were 6 bases for V and 4 bases for J; bases not matched to a gene: 12. CDR3 length equals 16 residues. CDR3 residues: CASSPEDRGGGTEAFF. The CDR3 DNA follows: TGTGCCAGCTCGCCGGAGGACAGGGGAGGCGGCACTGAAGCTTTCTTT.

This chain connects TRBV19 to TRBJ2-7; a possible D gene is TRBD2 (6 bases). The V gene's germline CDR1 is LNHDA and CDR2 SQIVND (reference sequence). CDR3 length: 14 amino acids. Trimming left V 4 bases short and J 2 bases short, with 12 bases between. Here the CDR3 reads CASSSGTVTYEQYF. CDR3 coding DNA: TGTGCCAGTAGTAGCGGGACTGTAACCTACGAGCAGTACTTC.

CDR3 sequence: CASSQGQIQYF. CDR3 in DNA: TGTGCCAGCAGCCAAGGTCAGATTCAGTACTTC. The rearrangement joins TRBV3-1 (or the pseudogene TRBV3-2) to TRBJ2-4; no clear D gene. Trimming took 1 base from V and 10 from J, leaving 5 bases between them. CDR3 size: 11 residues. The germline CDR1 and CDR2 sequences are LGHDT and YNNKEL (reference sequence).

Only one count was recorded for this clone. This rearrangement joins TRBV3-1 (or the pseudogene TRBV3-2) to TRBJ2-7, with 7 positions matching TRBD1. J gave up 2 bases and V 0 bases, and 4 bases lay outside the gene matches. Germline V lookup: CDR1 LGHDT, CDR2 YNNKEL (reference sequence). The CDR3 length is 15 residues. Here the CDR3 reads CASSQEGGGTYEQYF. Here the CDR3 DNA reads TGTGCCAGCAGCCAAGAAGGGGGCGGAACCTACGAGCAGTACTTC.

This chain links TRBV10-3 with TRBJ2-2, with a tentative D call TRBD1 (6 bases). The CDR3 runs to 15 residues. The germline V and J ends were trimmed by 0 bases and 6 bases, with 11 bases remaining between them. From germline, CDR1 is ENHRY and CDR2 SYGVKD. The CDR3 bases are TGTGCCATCAGTGAGTCATCACAGGGTGCCGGGGAGCTGTTTTTT. Its translation: CAISESSQGAGELFF.

The chain recombines TRBV19 with TRBJ1-1; TRBD1 agrees at 8 bases. Germline CDR1 LNHDA, CDR2 SQIVND (reference sequence). Losses at the gene ends were 4 bases for V and 1 base for J; bases not matched to a gene: 2. This CDR3 contains 14 residues. The CDR3 protein is CASSRTGGNTEAFF. CDR3 DNA: TGTGCCAGTAGTAGAACAGGGGGGAACACTGAAGCTTTCTTT.

The chain links TRBV7-3 to TRBJ2-1; tentatively, D is TRBD1 (6 bases). The CDR3 has 15 residues. Trimming took 5 bases from V and 7 from J, leaving 18 bases between them. Germline V gene data show CDR1 as SGHTA and CDR2 as FQGTGA. CDR3: CASSPQDSYGNEQFF. CDR3 bases: TGTGCCAGCAGCCCCCAGGACAGTTATGGGAATGAGCAGTTCTTC. Full variable domain (missing parts from reference TRBV7-3 and TRBJ2-1): GAGVSQTPSNKVTEKGKYVELRCDPISGHTALYWYRQSLGQGPEFLIYFQGTGAADDSGLPNDRFFAVRPEGSVSTLKIQRTERGDSAVYLCASSPQDSYGNEQFFGPGTRLTVL.

This sequence joins TRBV9 and TRBJ1-2; 8 bases match TRBD1. Germline V CDR1 and CDR2: SGDLS, YYNGEE. V lost 4 bases, J lost 7 bases, and 9 bases stayed unmatched. This CDR3 comprises 14 residues. The CDR3 DNA sequence: TGTGCCAGCAGCTCACGGACAGGGTTAAGTGGCTACACCTTC. It is translated as CASSSRTGLSGYTF.

The chain has TRBV19 and TRBJ1-2; D is unresolved. Trimming shortened V by 7 bases and J by 2 bases, and 14 bases separated the two germline ends. The CDR3 runs to 14 residues. Germline V lookup: CDR1 LNHDA, CDR2 SQIVND (reference sequence). This CDR3 reads CASNSLGLNYGYTF. CDR3 DNA: TGTGCCAGTAACAGTCTGGGCTTAAACTATGGCTACACCTTC.